The 5 T cell receptor beta chains reported below all come from one sample, sequenced in a study of blood T cells in healthy people across ages. A J-beta primer mix and a sample-barcoded 5' primer were used in a second PCR of roughly 6 to 12 cycles. TCRdb reanalysed the 5' RACE reads using MiXCR and keeps one entry per CDR3 protein. The top ten clones hold 11% of a sample with 1.5 million to 2 million distinct CDR3 sequences, about 32% of them seen once. The sample consisted of blood. Receptors originate from a woman aged 25 to 39 in good health.

The chain has TRBV20-1 and TRBJ1-1; D is possibly TRBD1 (6 bases). Trimming stripped 1 base from V and 4 bases from J, with 7 bases between. Germline CDR1 and CDR2: DFQATT and SNEGSKA (reference sequence). The CDR3 contains 12 residues. CDR3 DNA sequence: TGCAGTGCTAGAGCACAGGGCACTGAAGCTTTCTTT. As protein: CSARAQGTEAFF.

Note on this clonotype: With a much larger clone just one base away, this may be a read error. The rearrangement joins TRBV7-3 to TRBJ2-3; no definite D call. The CDR3 consists of 15 residues. Germline V CDR1 and CDR2: SGHTA, FQGTGA. Trimming took off 2 bases at V and 0 bases at J, with 9 bases between the two ends. The CDR3 sequence is CASSLDGWSTDTQYF. CDR3 bases: TGTGCCAGCAGCTTAGACGGGTGGAGCACAGATACGCAGTATTTT.

This clonotype was seen a few times. The rearrangement uses TRBV20-1 and TRBJ2-3; D might be TRBD2 (6 bases). The CDR3 sequence is 13 residues long. Deletions cut 3 bases from V and 3 bases from J, with 10 bases between. Germline V gives CDR1 DFQATT, CDR2 SNEGSKA (reference sequence). CDR3 residues: CSARSSVTDTQYF. For the CDR3, the DNA is TGCAGTGCTAGGTCTAGCGTTACAGATACGCAGTATTTT.

There are a few counts of this clonotype. CDR3 residues: CSAPSGRARDEQFF. The CDR3 nucleotides read TGCAGTGCCCCTAGCGGGAGGGCGAGGGATGAGCAGTTCTTC. This chain links TRBV20-1 with TRBJ2-1, with 12 bases that match TRBD2. Germline V gene data show CDR1 as DFQATT and CDR2 as SNEGSKA (reference sequence). This CDR3 comprises 14 residues. The trim removed 6 bases at V and 8 bases at J, leaving 8 bases unmatched.

This clonotype was counted once. This chain connects TRBV6-4 to TRBJ2-5; tentative D call: TRBD2 (6 bases). TRBJ2-7 matches the DNA end more closely, so the J call is doubtful. The CDR3 spans 13 residues. Germline CDR1 MRHNA, CDR2 SNTAGT. Written as DNA, the CDR3 is TGTGCCACCGCAGCGTGGAGGGGTGGCGAGCAGTACTTC. Amino acids: CATAAWRGGEQYF.